This TCR beta chain was identified during a study of CXCR3-negative and CXCR3-positive naive CD8 T cells. Points from the study as a whole: Naive cells that were CXCR3-positive had more hydrophobic TRB CDR3s (compared with CXCR3-negative naive cells). Diversity was high in both naive subsets and much lower in memory cells.

Sorts that each held 300,000 or so cells were run in triplicate for every CD8+ T cell subset. Concerning this clonotype: Its specificity is not known.

All TRB cDNA libraries came from 5' RACE performed with UMI labels. TCRdb reprocessed the 5' RACE reads and keeps a single row for each CDR3 protein, giving no DNA. The sample data list tens of thousands of distinct CDR3 sequences. The CDR3 contains 12 residues. Germline lookup yields CDR1 MNHEY and CDR2 SVGAGI. Sample: naive CXCR3+ CD8+ T cells from blood. The subset here: CD45RO-CCR7+CD27+CD95- naive CD8+ T cells expressing CXCR3 (TNR3+). This TCR was sampled from a human donor in good health. Some clones in this sample may be carry-over from other donors' samples. V gene TRBV6-5 combines with J gene TRBJ2-5; TCRdb outputs TRBD2, but without DNA this stays unchecked. This CDR3 is CASSATSGDQYF.